These 15 T cell receptor beta chains originate from one sample sequenced in a study of response to subunit inactivated influenza vaccine. TCRdb re-derived calls from the RT-PCR reads in MiXCR, one entry per CDR3 protein. This table has 600,000 to 700,000 distinct CDR3 sequences, around 15% appearing once. Sample: PBMCs from blood, taken about 14 days before vaccination. Receptors originate from a man aged 50 or older who received an inactivated influenza vaccine.

This chain links TRBV4-2 with TRBJ2-2; 7 nucleotides align to TRBD1. Germline V gives CDR1 LGHNA, CDR2 YNFKEQ. Trimming at V came to 4 bases and at J to 6 bases, leaving 11 bases not matched to a gene. This CDR3 spans 16 amino acids. This chain's CDR3 is CASSLHRGWFAGELFF. The DNA for the CDR3 is TGTGCCAGCAGCCTCCACAGGGGCTGGTTCGCCGGGGAGCTGTTTTTT.

This clonotype was detected ten times or more. The chain is built from TRBV12-3 or TRBV12-4 and TRBJ2-1; no firm D call. The ends were cut back, 3 bases at V and 7 bases at J, with 7 bases in the middle. The CDR3 totals 12 residues. CDR3 bases: TGTGCCAGCAGTTTCAGTCGGAATGAGCAGTTCTTC. Its translation is CASSFSRNEQFF.

Notes on this clonotype: Germline and junction disagree at one end, which may indicate a read error. J is TRBJ2-7 and V is TRBV20-1, with 7 nucleotides matching TRBD2. Per germline, CDR1 DFQATT and CDR2 SNEGSKA (reference sequence). The CDR3 sequence is 14 residues long. The DNA for the CDR3 is TGCAGTGCTAGCCATCTAGCGGAGACATACGAGCTGTACTTC. It codes for CSASHLAETYELYF.

The genes are TRBV20-1 and TRBJ2-6; 13 bases agree with TRBD2. CDR1 and CDR2 from the germline V gene are DFQATT and SNEGSKA (reference sequence). The CDR3 extends over 17 amino acids. Unmatched junction bases numbered 5, after V lost 4 bases and J lost 2 bases. The CDR3 sequence is CSANPGLAGTGANVLTF. The CDR3 nucleotides are TGCAGTGCTAATCCGGGACTAGCGGGAACTGGGGCCAACGTCCTGACTTTC.

This clonotype has a handful of counts. This chain connects TRBV28 to TRBJ1-1; no clear D. The CDR3 spans 11 residues. V shed 5 bases and J shed 2 bases, with 3 bases lying between them. Germline loops: CDR1 MDHEN, CDR2 SYDVKM. CDR3 residues: CASSDNTEAFF. CDR3 nucleotide sequence: TGTGCCAGCAGTGACAACACTGAAGCTTTCTTT.

The chain combines TRBV5-1 with TRBJ2-1; TRBD2 matches at 10 bases. The CDR3 length is 17 residues. V gave up 4 bases and J gave up 2 bases; unmatched junction bases: 9. Germline CDR1 reads SGHRS; CDR2 reads YFSETQ. Here the CDR3 DNA reads TGCGCCAGCAGCGGGGGTCTAGCGGGGGCCCCCTACAATGAGCAGTTCTTC. This codes for CASSGGLAGAPYNEQFF.

This chain joins TRBV30 and TRBJ1-4; no firm D call. Germline CDR1 and CDR2: GTSNPN and SVGIG (reference sequence). V lost 0 bases and J 6 bases, leaving 8 bases between the germline ends. The CDR3 extends over 13 amino acids. CDR3: CAWSVSFDEKLFF. The CDR3 DNA reads TGTGCCTGGAGTGTCTCGTTTGATGAAAAACTGTTTTTT.

This rearrangement joins TRBV14 to TRBJ2-3; D tentatively fits TRBD1 or TRBD2 (5 bases each). Trimming cost V 1 base and J 7 bases, with 18 bases left between them. Germline CDR1 is SGHDN and CDR2 is FVKESK. This CDR3 contains 16 residues. The CDR3 is CASSQAPGPNLNTQYF. CDR3 sequence (DNA): TGTGCCAGCAGCCAAGCTCCGGGACCGAACTTAAATACGCAGTATTTT.

The table lists this clonotype with many counts. The rearrangement links TRBV29-1 to TRBJ2-7; 7 nucleotides agree with TRBD1. The V gene end was trimmed by 4 bases and the J gene end by 4 bases; junction bases not matched to a gene: 7. Germline assignment: CDR1 SQVTM and CDR2 ANQGSEA. This CDR3 has 13 amino acids. The CDR3 loop reads CSVGTGTSYEQYF. Written as DNA, the CDR3 is TGCAGCGTTGGGACAGGCACTTCTTACGAGCAGTACTTC.

The J gene is TRBJ1-1, the V gene TRBV3-1; D unresolved. V dropped 4 bases and J dropped 11 bases, with 17 bases sitting between them. The CDR3 is 13 amino acids. Germline CDR1 LGHDT, CDR2 YNNKEL (reference sequence). In DNA form, the CDR3 reads TGTGCCAGCAGCCCAGGTGCTGGCATCCGGGCTTTCTTT. Protein product: CASSPGAGIRAFF. Filled out from reference TRBV3-1 and TRBJ1-1, the complete variable domain reads DTAVSQTPKYLVTQMGNDKSIKCEQNLGHDTMYWYKQDSKKFLKIMFSYNNKELIINETVPNRFSPKSPDKAHLNLHINSLELGDSAVYFCASSPGAGIRAFFGQGTRLTVV.

The chain employs TRBV28 and TRBJ1-2; D remains ambiguous. V was clipped by 3 bases and J by 5 bases, with 7 bases between them. The CDR3 consists of 12 residues. Germline CDR1 and CDR2: MDHEN and SYDVKM. CDR3 protein: CASSFRVYGYTF. The CDR3 DNA reads TGTGCCAGCAGTTTTCGGGTATATGGCTACACCTTC.

This clonotype was seen more than once but under ten times. The V gene is TRBV5-1, the J gene TRBJ2-7, with TRBD1 matching 8 bases. Trimming took 6 bases from V and 12 from J; bases not matched to a gene: 14. CDR3 length: 13 amino acids. The germline V gene encodes CDR1 SGHRS and CDR2 YFSETQ. In nucleotides, the CDR3 is TGCGCCAGCACAGGACAGGGTGAAGGACCTGGGTACTTC. This gives the protein CASTGQGEGPGYF.

The chain combines TRBV28 with TRBJ2-1; 7 bases line up with TRBD2. The CDR3 contains 14 residues. CDR1 and CDR2 from the germline V gene are MDHEN and SYDVKM. The ends lost 3 bases at V and 7 bases at J; junction bases unmatched: 6. DNA for the CDR3: TGTGCCAGCAGTTTGTGGGGGGGAACGAATGAGCAGTTCTTC. It translates to CASSLWGGTNEQFF.

The chain joins TRBV4-3 to TRBJ2-1, with D perhaps TRBD1 or TRBD2 (5 bases each). V was shortened by 1 base and J by 0 bases, with 7 bases between the two germline ends. CDR3 length equals 15 residues. Germline loops: CDR1 LGHNA, CDR2 YSLEER. The CDR3 is CASSQGDASYNEQFF. The CDR3 DNA is TGCGCCAGCAGCCAAGGGGACGCCTCCTACAATGAGCAGTTCTTC.

The V call is TRBV29-1, the J call TRBJ1-2; D might be TRBD1 (6 bases). V shed 4 bases and J shed 7 bases, with 16 bases lying between them. Germline CDR1 reads SQVTM; CDR2 reads ANQGSEA. The CDR3 is made up of 13 amino acids. This chain's CDR3 is CSVAEGVYVGYTF. The DNA for the CDR3 is TGCAGCGTTGCGGAGGGGGTCTATGTTGGCTACACCTTC.